The sequence of this TCR beta chain was determined in a study of neurological immune-mediated disorders. V lost 4 bases, J lost 7 bases, and 8 bases lay in between. The CDR3 runs to 12 residues. Germline V gives CDR1 ENHRY, CDR2 SYGVKD. Synthesis of cDNA was carried out by template-switch 5'RACE. The reaction used 10-nucleotide random UMIs. MiXCR was run by TCRdb on the 5' RACE reads, yielding one entry per CDR3 protein. The table includes roughly 60,000 distinct CDR3 sequences, under 5% detected once. This clonotype was observed many times. The unsorted libraries were generated from a total of 2 million PBMCs, which had been stored in RNAlater at -80 C.

The receptor was derived from a woman aged 45-65 years with multiple sclerosis. The material sequenced was PBMCs. This chain joins TRBV10-3 and TRBJ2-1; no firm D call. The CDR3 nucleotides read TGTGCCATCAGTGGGACGGCGAATGAGCAGTTCTTC. Translating it yields CAISGTANEQFF.